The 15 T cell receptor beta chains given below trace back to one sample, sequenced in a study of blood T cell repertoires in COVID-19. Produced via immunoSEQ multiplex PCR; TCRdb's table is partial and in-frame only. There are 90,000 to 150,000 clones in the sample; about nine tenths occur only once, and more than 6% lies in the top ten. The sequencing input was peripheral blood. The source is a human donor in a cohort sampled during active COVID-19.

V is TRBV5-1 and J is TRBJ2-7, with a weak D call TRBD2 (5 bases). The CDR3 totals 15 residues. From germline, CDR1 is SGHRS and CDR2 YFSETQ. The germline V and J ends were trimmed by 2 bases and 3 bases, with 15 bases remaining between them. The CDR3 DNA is TGCGCCAGCAGCTTCGGACTCCAGATGGACTACGAGCAGTACTTC. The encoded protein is CASSFGLQMDYEQYF.

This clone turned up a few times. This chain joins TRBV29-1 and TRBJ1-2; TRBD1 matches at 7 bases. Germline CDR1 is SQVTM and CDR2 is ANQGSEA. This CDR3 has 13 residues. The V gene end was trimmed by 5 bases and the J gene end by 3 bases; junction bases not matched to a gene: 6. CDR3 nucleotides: TGCAGCGTTAAAAGGGGGCTGCACTATGGCTACACCTTC. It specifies CSVKRGLHYGYTF.

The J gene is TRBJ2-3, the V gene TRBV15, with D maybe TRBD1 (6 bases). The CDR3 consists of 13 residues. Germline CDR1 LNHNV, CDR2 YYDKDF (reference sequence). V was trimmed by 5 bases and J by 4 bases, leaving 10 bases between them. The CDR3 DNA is TGTGCCACCAGCCGCAGGGGTGCAGATACGCAGTATTTT. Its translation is CATSRRGADTQYF. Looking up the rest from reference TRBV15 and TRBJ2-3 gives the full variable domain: DAMVIQNPRYQVTQFGKPVTLSCSQTLNHNVMYWYQQKSSQAPKLLFHYYDKDFNNEADTPDNFQSRRPNTSFCFLDIRSPGLGDTAMYLCATSRRGADTQYFGPGTRLTVL.

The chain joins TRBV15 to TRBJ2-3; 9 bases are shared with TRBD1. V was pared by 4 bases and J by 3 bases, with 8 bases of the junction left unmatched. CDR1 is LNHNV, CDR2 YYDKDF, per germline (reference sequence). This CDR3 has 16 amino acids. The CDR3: CATSTHRGPRTDTQYF. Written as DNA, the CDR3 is TGTGCCACCAGCACTCACAGGGGGCCAAGAACAGATACGCAGTATTTT.

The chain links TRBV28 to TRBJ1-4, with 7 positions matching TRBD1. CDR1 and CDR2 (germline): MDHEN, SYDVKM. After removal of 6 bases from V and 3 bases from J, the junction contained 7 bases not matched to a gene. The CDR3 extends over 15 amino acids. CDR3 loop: CASSKGGAPNEKLFF. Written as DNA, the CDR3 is TGTGCCAGCAGCAAAGGGGGCGCGCCTAATGAAAAACTGTTTTTT.

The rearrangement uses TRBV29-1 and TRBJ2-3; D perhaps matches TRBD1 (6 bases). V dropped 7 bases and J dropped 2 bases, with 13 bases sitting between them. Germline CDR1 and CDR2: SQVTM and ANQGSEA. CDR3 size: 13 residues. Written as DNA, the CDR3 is TGCAGCGCGCAGGGGATAAACACAGATACGCAGTATTTT. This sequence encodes CSAQGINTDTQYF.

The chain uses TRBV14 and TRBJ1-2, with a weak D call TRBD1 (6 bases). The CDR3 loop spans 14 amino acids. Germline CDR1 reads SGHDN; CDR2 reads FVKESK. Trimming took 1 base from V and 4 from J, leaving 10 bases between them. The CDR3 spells CASSQVRQAYGYTF. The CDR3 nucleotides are TGTGCCAGCAGCCAAGTTCGACAGGCCTATGGCTACACCTTC.

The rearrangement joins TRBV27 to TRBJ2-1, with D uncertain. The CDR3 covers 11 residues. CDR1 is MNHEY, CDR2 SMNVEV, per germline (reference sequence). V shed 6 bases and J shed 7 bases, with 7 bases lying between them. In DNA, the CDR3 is TGTGCCAGCAGCTATCGGAATGAGCAGTTCTTC. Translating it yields CASSYRNEQFF.

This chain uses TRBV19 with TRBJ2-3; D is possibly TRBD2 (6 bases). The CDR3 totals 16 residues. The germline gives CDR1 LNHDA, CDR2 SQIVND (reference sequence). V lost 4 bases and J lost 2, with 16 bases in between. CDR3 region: CASSRSTSNPTDTQYF. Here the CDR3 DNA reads TGTGCCAGTAGTAGATCAACTAGCAACCCCACAGATACGCAGTATTTT.

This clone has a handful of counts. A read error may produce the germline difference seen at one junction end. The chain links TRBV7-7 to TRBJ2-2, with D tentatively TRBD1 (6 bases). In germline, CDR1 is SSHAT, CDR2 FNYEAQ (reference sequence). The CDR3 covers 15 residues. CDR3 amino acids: CASSLAQGSGGELFF. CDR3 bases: TGTGCTAGCAGCTTAGCCCAGGGGTCAGGCGGGGAGCTGTTTTTT.

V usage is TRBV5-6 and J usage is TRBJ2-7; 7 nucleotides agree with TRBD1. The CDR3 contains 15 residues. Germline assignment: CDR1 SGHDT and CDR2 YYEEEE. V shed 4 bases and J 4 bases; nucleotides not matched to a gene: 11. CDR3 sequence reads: CASSDQGDTSYEQYF. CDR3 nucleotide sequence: TGTGCCAGCAGCGATCAGGGGGACACCTCATACGAGCAGTACTTC.

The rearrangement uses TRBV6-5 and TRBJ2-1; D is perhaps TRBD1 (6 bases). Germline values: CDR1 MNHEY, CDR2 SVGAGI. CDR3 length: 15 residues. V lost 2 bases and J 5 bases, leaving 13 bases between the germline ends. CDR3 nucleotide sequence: TGTGCCAGCAGTTACCGGGACAACCCCAACAATGAGCAGTTCTTC. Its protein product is CASSYRDNPNNEQFF.

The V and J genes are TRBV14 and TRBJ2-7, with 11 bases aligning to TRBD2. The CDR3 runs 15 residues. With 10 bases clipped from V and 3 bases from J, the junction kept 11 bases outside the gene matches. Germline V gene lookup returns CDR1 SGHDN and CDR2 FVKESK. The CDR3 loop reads CAISPPGLAGYEQYF. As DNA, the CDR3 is TGTGCCATCTCCCCACCAGGACTAGCGGGCTACGAGCAGTACTTC.

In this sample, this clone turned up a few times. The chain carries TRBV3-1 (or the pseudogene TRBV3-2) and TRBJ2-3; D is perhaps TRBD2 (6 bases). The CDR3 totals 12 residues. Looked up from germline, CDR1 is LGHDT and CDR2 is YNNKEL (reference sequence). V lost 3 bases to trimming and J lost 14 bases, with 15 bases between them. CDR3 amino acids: CASSQAGLPPYF. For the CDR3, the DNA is TGTGCCAGCAGCCAGGCGGGACTTCCCCCGTATTTT.

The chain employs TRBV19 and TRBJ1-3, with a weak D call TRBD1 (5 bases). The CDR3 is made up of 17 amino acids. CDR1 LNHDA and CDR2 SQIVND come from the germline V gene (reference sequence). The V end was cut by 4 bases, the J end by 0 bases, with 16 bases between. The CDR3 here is CASSTYKGQLSGNTIYF. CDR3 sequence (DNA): TGTGCCAGTAGTACATATAAAGGACAACTCTCTGGAAACACCATATATTTT.